The sequence of this T cell receptor (beta chain) was determined in a study of blood T cell repertoires in COVID-19. Overall study context: The United States, Italy and Spain supplied acute and convalescent COVID-19 samples.

The CDR3 consists of 13 residues. Per the germline V gene, CDR1 is SGDLS and CDR2 is YYNGEE. V was clipped by 0 bases and J by 8 bases, with 8 bases between them. The repertoire was sequenced with immunoSEQ multiplex PCR; TCRdb's copy has only in-frame clones and lacks some. In the table there are 130,000 to 150,000 clones, about 86% of which are singletons. Sequenced material: peripheral blood. This receptor was taken from a woman older than 75 with acute or convalescent COVID-19. The chain couples TRBV9 to TRBJ2-2; D is ambiguous. The CDR3 protein is CASSVVNQGELFF. CDR3 nucleotides: TGTGCCAGCAGCGTAGTCAATCAGGGGGAGCTGTTTTTT.